A selection of T cell receptor beta chains follows, all from one sample in a study of blood T cell repertoires in COVID-19. Profiled with immunoSEQ multiplex PCR; TCRdb holds only in-frame clones, not every one. Of some 250,000 clones listed, 80% to 90% are singletons. Sequencing was done on a sample of PBMCs or T cells enriched from blood (not recorded which). These TCRs come from a woman between 50 and 59 years old who had recovered from COVID-19. CDR3s include the opening cysteine and the closing phenylalanine or tryptophan. The D gene is left open where the match is weak. Clone size is given for some rows only: seen once, a few or many times, or a class if the clone is expanded.

>TRBV11-2|TRBD2|TRBJ2-7|NA
TGTGCCAGCATGTCAAGGCGGACCGGGACTAGCGTTTACGAGCAGTACTTC
CASMSRRTGTSVYEQYF
>TRBV5-1|TRBD2|TRBJ2-7|once
TGCGCCAGCAGCTCCCTTGCGGGAGGGCCCTATTACGAGCAGTACTTC
CASSSLAGGPYYEQYF
>TRBV3-1/TRBV3-2|TRBD2|TRBJ2-3|NA
TGTGCCAGCAGCCGAAATCTAGCGGGAAGCACAGATACGCAGTATTTT
CASSRNLAGSTDTQYF
>TRBV19|NA|TRBJ1-1|once
TGTGCCAGTAGGCGCCAGGGATTGAACACTGAAGCTTTCTTT
CASRRQGLNTEAFF
>TRBV11-3|TRBD2|TRBJ2-3|NA
TGTGCCAGCAGCCTAGGCGGTTGGACTAGCGGGAGCCATAAGACAGATACGCAGTATTTT
CASSLGGWTSGSHKTDTQYF
>TRBV6-6|NA|TRBJ1-5|once
TGTGCCAGCAGTTATGACGGAGCGGGCAATCAGCCCCAGCATTTT
CASSYDGAGNQPQHF
>TRBV19|NA|TRBJ1-5|many
TGTGCCAGTAGTGATCGACAAAGCAATCAGCCCCAGCATTTT
CASSDRQSNQPQHF
>TRBV27|NA|TRBJ1-2|few
TGTGCCAGCAGTTCAGGAGGGGCAGGCGGCTACACCTTC
CASSSGGAGGYTF
>TRBV28|NA|TRBJ1-2|NA
TGTGCCAGCAGTTCCGGGAAATATGGCTACACCTTC
CASSSGKYGYTF
>TRBV27|NA|TRBJ2-7|few
TGTGCCAGCAGTTTAAACGGGGGGCGCCCCTACGAGCAGTACTTC
CASSLNGGRPYEQYF
>TRBV2|NA|TRBJ1-5|NA
TGTGCCAGCAGTGAAAACAGAAATCAGCCCCAGCATTTT
CASSENRNQPQHF
>TRBV18|NA|TRBJ1-5|NA
TGTGCCAGCTCACAGAGCCAGGGTGGAATAAATCAGCCCCAGCATTTT
CASSQSQGGINQPQHF
>TRBV15|TRBD1|TRBJ1-2|NA
TGTGCCACCAGCAGAGGGACAGGGCGGAGGGGCTACACCTTC
CATSRGTGRRGYTF
>TRBV7-6|TRBD1|TRBJ2-7|NA
TGTGCCAGCAGCTCCGGACAGGGGGTCACCTACGAGCAGTACTTC
CASSSGQGVTYEQYF
>TRBV28|TRBD1|TRBJ1-6|NA
TGTGCCAGCAGTCCTCAGGGGGTAGGGTCACCCCTCCACTTT
CASSPQGVGSPLHF
>TRBV28|NA|TRBJ2-1|NA
TGTGCCAGCATGAAGCTTTCCTACAATGAGCAGTTCTTC
CASMKLSYNEQFF
>TRBV2|NA|TRBJ2-5|NA
TGTGCCAGCAGTGAAACTCCCCTCCAAGAGACCCAGTACTTC
CASSETPLQETQYF
>TRBV18|NA|TRBJ2-5|once
TGTGCCAGCTCACCAAATATTGGACAGTTCGAGACCCAGTACTTC
CASSPNIGQFETQYF
>TRBV2|NA|TRBJ1-4|NA
TGTGCCAGCAGTCTAACAGGAATTGGGGGGGCAACTAATGAAAAACTGTTTTTT
CASSLTGIGGATNEKLFF
>TRBV4-1|TRBD2|TRBJ2-3|once
TGCGCCAGCAGCCTACTCCTAGCGGGAGATGAGACGCAGTATTTT
CASSLLLAGDETQYF
>TRBV7-9|NA|TRBJ1-5|NA
TGTGCCAGCAGCTTAGGGGGGGGCTTGGGTCAGCCCCAGCATTTT
CASSLGGGLGQPQHF
>TRBV3-1/TRBV3-2|NA|TRBJ1-1|NA
TGTGCCAGCAGCCAAGCCATGCGGCGGGCTTTCTTT
CASSQAMRRAFF
>TRBV4-1|NA|TRBJ1-1|NA
TGCGCCAGCAGCCCATTTGGGCTGGACACTGAAGCTTTCTTT
CASSPFGLDTEAFF
>TRBV9|NA|TRBJ2-3|once
TGTGCCAGCAGCACACCGAACGGGGGTGGTACGCAGTATTTT
CASSTPNGGGTQYF
>TRBV7-3|NA|TRBJ2-5|NA
TGTGCCAGCAGCTTAAAAGGGGGAGAGACCCAGTACTTC
CASSLKGGETQYF